This T cell receptor beta chain is from a study of regulatory T cells in long-lasting Graves disease. The CDR3 is made up of 13 amino acids. CDR1 and CDR2 (germline): GTSNPN, SVGIG (reference sequence). Trimming shortened V by 1 base and J by 2 bases, and 9 bases separated the two germline ends. The sample's time point: newly diagnosed GD, antithyroid drugs for less than 3 months. Making the TCR library involved RNA that had been extracted from PBMCs. Per American Thyroid Association guidelines, Graves' disease was diagnosed. To make TCR beta libraries, researchers used iRepertoire HTBI primers and Arm-PCR of CDR3 regions. TCRdb ran MiXCR on the multiplex PCR reads and lists one entry per CDR3 protein. The profile shows about 320,000 distinct CDR3 sequences, about 20% of them singletons.

This chain joins TRBV30 and TRBJ2-7; D unclear. This specimen consisted of peripheral blood mononuclear cells (PBMCs), obtained at new diagnosis, from a patient treated with antithyroid drugs. The TCR was taken from a female donor with Graves disease. CDR3 DNA sequence: TGTGCCTGGAGTGGACTGGATCCCTACGAGCAGTACTTC. Translating gives CAWSGLDPYEQYF.